Each of the 24 T cell receptor beta chains below was sequenced from the same sample in a study of regulatory T cells in long-lasting Graves disease. As to time point: persistent/refractory GD, antithyroid drugs over 5 years with positive TRAb. RNA extracted from PBMCs served as the sequencing template. With iRepertoire HTBI primers and Arm-PCR of CDR3 regions, TCR beta libraries were built. TCRdb called the multiplex PCR reads again in MiXCR, with one record for every CDR3 protein. The repertoire includes 350,000 to 450,000 distinct CDR3 sequences, around 21% of them detected once, and around 20% sits in the top ten. Sequenced material: peripheral blood mononuclear cells (PBMCs), taken when the disease was refractory, from a patient treated with antithyroid drugs. These receptors all come from a female donor with Graves disease.

J is TRBJ1-2 and V is TRBV7-9; a possible D gene is TRBD1 (5 bases). CDR1 is SEHNR and CDR2 is FQNEAQ in the germline V gene (reference sequence). This CDR3 has 13 residues. V was pared by 5 bases and J by 8 bases, with 15 bases between. The CDR3 region has the DNA TGTGCCAGCAGCCCTGGGACCTGGGGGGGCTACACCTTC. Residues: CASSPGTWGGYTF.

This clonotype was recorded many times. V and J are TRBV7-2 and TRBJ1-2; the D is unclear. Germline-derived CDR1 and CDR2 are SGHTA and FQGNSA. V lost 5 bases, J lost 7 bases, and 11 bases lay in between. The CDR3 is 12 amino acids. The CDR3, as DNA: TGTGCCAGCAGCCCCGCAAACCCTGGCTACACCTTC. Its translation is CASSPANPGYTF.

The chain recombines TRBV4-2 with TRBJ2-2; a possible D gene is TRBD1 (6 bases). CDR1 and CDR2 (germline): LGHNA, YNFKEQ. V was shortened by 8 bases and J by 0 bases, with 13 bases between the two germline ends. This CDR3 comprises 15 residues. The CDR3 DNA reads TGTGCCAGCGGAATCAGGGGAACGAACACCGGGGAGCTGTTTTTT. This gives the protein CASGIRGTNTGELFF.

This clonotype was seen a few times. The V call is TRBV4-2, the J call TRBJ2-7; possibly TRBD2 for D (5 bases). The CDR3 is 14 residues long. Germline V lookup: CDR1 LGHNA, CDR2 YNFKEQ. Trimming shortened V by 0 bases and J by 1 base, and 7 bases separated the two germline ends. The CDR3 reads CASSQDPGSYEQYF. The CDR3 DNA reads as TGTGCCAGCAGCCAAGATCCGGGGTCCTACGAGCAGTACTTC.

This clonotype was counted a few times. This chain uses TRBV20-1 with TRBJ2-7; the D is unclear. The CDR3 contains 13 residues. V was shortened by 1 base and J by 0 bases, with 7 bases between the two germline ends. The germline CDR1 and CDR2 sequences are DFQATT and SNEGSKA (reference sequence). CDR3 sequence (DNA): TGCAGTGCTAGAGGTTTCAGCTCCTACGAGCAGTACTTC. Protein product: CSARGFSSYEQYF.

There are many counts of this clonotype. The chain's CDR3 is CASSLGDRGAFTEAFF. Written as DNA, the CDR3 is TGTGCCAGCAGCTTAGGAGACAGGGGAGCGTTTACTGAAGCTTTCTTT. The gene calls are TRBV7-6 and TRBJ1-1; TRBD1 agrees at 8 bases. There are 16 residues in the CDR3. Trimming removed 1 base from V and 5 bases from J; junction bases left unmatched: 9. CDR1 and CDR2 (germline): SGHVS, FNYEAQ. Filled out from reference TRBV7-6 and TRBJ1-1, the complete variable domain reads GAGVSQSPRYKVTKRGQDVALRCDPISGHVSLYWYRQALGQGPEFLTYFNYEAQQDKSGLPNDRFSAERPEGSISTLTIQRTEQRDSAMYRCASSLGDRGAFTEAFFGQGTRLTVV.

The rearrangement links TRBV20-1 to TRBJ2-5; TRBD2 matches 14 bases. CDR1 is DFQATT, CDR2 SNEGSKA, per germline (reference sequence). The CDR3 runs to 16 residues. Losses at the gene ends were 7 bases for V and 4 bases for J; bases not matched to a gene: 11. This CDR3 reads CSVETSGRATGETQYF. As DNA, the CDR3 is TGCAGTGTCGAGACTAGCGGGAGGGCCACGGGAGAGACCCAGTACTTC.

This clonotype was observed a handful of times. The genes are TRBV28 and TRBJ1-3, with 7 positions matching TRBD1. The V gene end was trimmed by 3 bases and the J gene end by 0 bases; junction bases not matched to a gene: 17. Germline CDR1 and CDR2: MDHEN and SYDVKM. The CDR3 loop spans 20 amino acids. CDR3 in amino acids: CASSFHRDRKSLSSGNTIYF. CDR3 sequence (DNA): TGTGCCAGCAGTTTTCACCGGGACAGAAAGTCCCTGAGCTCTGGAAACACCATATATTTT.

This clonotype was recorded many times. The chain has TRBV20-1 and TRBJ1-1; 10 nucleotides align to TRBD1. CDR1 and CDR2 from the germline V gene are DFQATT and SNEGSKA (reference sequence). The junction had 9 bases not matched to a gene; V was cut back by 5 bases and J by 3 bases. The CDR3 extends over 15 amino acids. The CDR3, as DNA: TGCAGTGCTTTCCGGGACAGGGGTTTTTACACTGAAGCTTTCTTT. Translation gives CSAFRDRGFYTEAFF.

The chain combines TRBV7-3 with TRBJ2-2; 7 nucleotides agree with TRBD1. The V segment lost 5 bases and the J segment 3 bases; nucleotides outside the gene matches: 6. The CDR3 is 15 amino acids. CDR1 and CDR2 (germline): SGHTA, FQGTGA. In DNA, the CDR3 is TGTGCCAGCAGCCCGGGACAGCTAGACACCGGGGAGCTGTTTTTT. Encoded protein: CASSPGQLDTGELFF.

Ten or more counts support this clonotype. The V call is TRBV3-1, the J call TRBJ1-1; TRBD1 aligns across 7 bases. The CDR3 contains 15 residues. V lost 6 bases, J lost 0 bases, and 7 bases stayed unmatched. CDR1 is LGHDT and CDR2 is YNNKEL in the germline V gene (reference sequence). The chain's CDR3 is CASRSTGALNTEAFF. The CDR3 nucleotides are TGTGCCAGCAGAAGCACAGGGGCTCTGAACACTGAAGCTTTCTTT.

The sample holds many counts of this clonotype. V and J are TRBV12-3 or TRBV12-4 and TRBJ1-1; 9 bases line up with TRBD1. Trimming cost V 0 bases and J 4 bases; bases outside gene matches: 6. The CDR3 consists of 16 residues. CDR3 nucleotides: TGTGCCAGCAGTTTAGCATTTACGGGACAGGGCACTGAAGCTTTCTTT. This sequence encodes CASSLAFTGQGTEAFF.

The chain combines TRBV28 with TRBJ1-1; 7 nucleotides align to TRBD1. V trimming: 3 bases; J trimming: 7 bases; junction bases outside the gene matches: 8. The CDR3 extends over 14 amino acids. CDR1 is MDHEN and CDR2 is SYDVKM in the germline V gene. In nucleotides, the CDR3 is TGTGCCAGCAGTTTTTCGGGACAGTGGATTGAAGCTTTCTTT. Residues: CASSFSGQWIEAFF.

J is TRBJ2-2 and V is TRBV7-8; D call uncertain. This CDR3 contains 14 residues. Trimming cost V 1 base and J 8 bases, with 11 bases left between them. The germline gives CDR1 SGHVS, CDR2 FQNEAQ. This CDR3 reads CASSLVRFGGELFF. The CDR3 DNA is TGTGCCAGCAGCTTAGTGAGGTTTGGAGGGGAGCTGTTTTTT.

The gene calls are TRBV9 and TRBJ2-7, with TRBD1 identical over 7 bases. The CDR3 is made up of 14 amino acids. From germline, CDR1 is SGDLS and CDR2 YYNGEE. The V segment lost 0 bases and the J segment 2 bases; nucleotides outside the gene matches: 2. The CDR3 DNA follows: TGTGCCAGCAGCGTAGGGGACAGCCCCTACGAGCAGTACTTC. Translated: CASSVGDSPYEQYF.

This clonotype was detected ten times or more. The chain recombines TRBV2 with TRBJ1-3, with D perhaps TRBD1 (6 bases). Trimming pared 4 bases from V and 8 bases from J, leaving 9 bases between. The CDR3 runs 12 residues. Germline CDR1 reads SNHLY; CDR2 reads FYNNEI. This CDR3 is CASSGQADTIYF. CDR3 sequence (DNA): TGTGCCAGCAGTGGACAGGCCGACACCATATATTTT.

This clonotype was counted at least ten times. The CDR3 region is CASRSGRNYGYTF. The CDR3 region has the DNA TGTGCCAGCAGATCGGGACGGAACTATGGCTACACCTTC. The rearrangement links TRBV27 to TRBJ1-2, with D possibly TRBD1 on 5 matching bases. V shed 6 bases and J shed 2 bases, with 10 bases lying between them. CDR1 MNHEY and CDR2 SMNVEV come from the germline V gene (reference sequence). The CDR3 is made up of 13 amino acids.

This chain links TRBV6-1 with TRBJ2-5; tentatively, D is TRBD1 (6 bases). CDR1 and CDR2 from the germline V gene are MNHNS and SASEGT. This CDR3 comprises 13 residues. Trimming stripped 5 bases from V and 3 bases from J, with 10 bases between. CDR3 residues: CASSPDSEETQYF. The CDR3, as DNA: TGTGCCAGCAGTCCGGACAGTGAAGAGACCCAGTACTTC.

This clonotype was found a few times. This chain joins TRBV5-6 and TRBJ2-7, with a possible D match to TRBD1 (6 bases). V shed 3 bases and J shed 3 bases, with 10 bases lying between them. Germline V gene data show CDR1 as SGHDT and CDR2 as YYEEEE. This CDR3 region has 13 residues. The CDR3 region is CASSSDRRYEQYF. CDR3 in DNA: TGTGCCAGCAGCTCAGACAGGCGCTACGAGCAGTACTTC.

This clonotype came up many times. The chain recombines TRBV30 with TRBJ1-4, with TRBD1 identical over 10 bases. Germline assignment: CDR1 GTSNPN and CDR2 SVGIG (reference sequence). The CDR3 is 17 amino acids. Trimming cost V 2 bases and J 3 bases; bases outside gene matches: 9. The CDR3 reads CAWSRPGQGSANEKLFF. In DNA, the CDR3 is TGTGCCTGGAGTAGACCGGGACAGGGGTCTGCTAATGAAAAACTGTTTTTT.

In the case of this clonotype: It may be a read error: a sequence one base away is much more abundant. The V gene is TRBV6-5, the J gene TRBJ2-6; 8 bases map to TRBD1. Per the germline V gene, CDR1 is MNHEY and CDR2 is SVGAGI. J was trimmed by 1 base and V by 1 base; bases with no gene match: 9. The CDR3 sequence is 19 residues long. CDR3 in DNA: TGTGCCAGCAGTTACTTACTTGGACAGGGAGGATCTGGGGCCAACGTCCTGACTTTC. Encoded protein: CASSYLLGQGGSGANVLTF.

The V gene is TRBV4-3, the J gene TRBJ2-5; D is ambiguous. This CDR3 region has 14 residues. V lost 1 base and J 1 base, leaving 7 bases between the germline ends. CDR1 LGHNA and CDR2 YSLEER come from the germline V gene. CDR3 nucleotide sequence: TGCGCCAGCAGCCAAGCAGTCTTCCAAGAGACCCAGTACTTC. This sequence encodes CASSQAVFQETQYF.

The table lists this clonotype with a few counts. J is TRBJ1-2 and V is TRBV4-3; a possible D gene is TRBD1 (5 bases). The germline gives CDR1 LGHNA, CDR2 YSLEER. V lost 0 bases and J 4 bases, leaving 9 bases between the germline ends. CDR3 length equals 14 residues. The CDR3 coding sequence is TGCGCCAGCAGCCAAGATCAGGGTGGCTATGGCTACACCTTC. As protein: CASSQDQGGYGYTF.

At least ten counts were recorded for this clonotype. The chain links TRBV20-1 to TRBJ2-5, with 7 bases lining up with TRBD2. The CDR3 length is 13 residues. J was trimmed by 4 bases and V by 4 bases; bases with no gene match: 6. Germline assignment: CDR1 DFQATT and CDR2 SNEGSKA (reference sequence). The CDR3 DNA is TGCAGTGCTACACTAGCGCGGCCAGAGACCCAGTACTTC. Translation: CSATLARPETQYF.